The 14 T cell receptor beta chains below were found in one sample sequenced in a study of OX40 agonist ivuxolimab in advanced cancers. The method was immunoSEQ multiplex PCR; TCRdb's version includes in-frame clones alone and lacks a portion of them. Of over 50,000 clones in the sample, about 89% are singletons; the top ten hold over 15%. This specimen was CD4+ or CD8+ T cells sorted from blood, taken in a trial of the OX40 agonist ivuxolimab. All receptors derive from an adult with an advanced solid tumor such as melanoma, head and neck, liver or kidney cancer.

This clone is a singleton in its sample. The chain's CDR3 is CASSLSRSTDTQYF. CDR3 coding DNA: TGTGCCAGCAGCTTAAGTAGAAGCACAGATACGCAGTATTTT. The chain uses TRBV11-2 and TRBJ2-3; the D is unclear. The CDR3 loop spans 14 amino acids. CDR1 and CDR2 from the germline V gene are SGHAT and FQNNGV. Trimming took 2 bases from V and 0 from J, leaving 6 bases between them.

The V and J genes are TRBV7-6 and TRBJ2-2; no firm D call. CDR3 length equals 12 residues. The V gene lost 4 bases and the J gene lost 6 bases, with 6 bases spanning the gap. Germline loops: CDR1 SGHVS, CDR2 FNYEAQ. Here the CDR3 DNA reads TGTGCCAGCAGCTACGGCCCCGGGGAGCTGTTTTTT. This translates into CASSYGPGELFF.

This rearrangement joins TRBV10-2 to TRBJ1-4; D unclear. Trimming removed 5 bases from V and 8 bases from J, with 12 bases in between. The V gene's germline CDR1 is WSHSY and CDR2 SAAADI. The CDR3 extends over 13 amino acids. CDR3 sequence: CASSPHEEEKLFF. The CDR3, as DNA: TGCGCCAGCAGTCCCCACGAGGAGGAAAAACTGTTTTTT.

J is TRBJ2-1 and V is TRBV4-3; D is possibly TRBD2 (6 bases). The CDR3 has 18 amino acids. The V end lost 0 bases, the J end lost 3 bases, and 18 bases lay between the germline ends. Germline assignment: CDR1 LGHNA and CDR2 YSLEER. The CDR3 coding sequence is TGCGCCAGCAGCCAAGATGGAACGGGAGAAGTTGGCTACAATGAGCAGTTCTTC. Translated, it gives CASSQDGTGEVGYNEQFF.

The chain joins TRBV28 to TRBJ1-1, with a tentative D call TRBD1 (6 bases). The CDR3 has 13 residues. In germline, CDR1 is MDHEN, CDR2 SYDVKM. V lost 4 bases to trimming and J lost 1 base, with 7 bases between them. The CDR3 sequence: CASSSRGNTEAFF. The CDR3 DNA is TGTGCCAGCAGTTCCAGGGGGAACACTGAAGCTTTCTTT.

This clone was detected a few times. The gene calls are TRBV7-6 and TRBJ2-7; D is perhaps TRBD2 (5 bases). This CDR3 has 14 amino acids. With 5 bases removed from V and 5 bases from J, the gap between germline ends came to 16 bases. Germline V lookup: CDR1 SGHVS, CDR2 FNYEAQ. CDR3 nucleotide sequence: TGTGCCAGCAGCCTCATGGGAGAGGACGACGAGCAGTACTTC. The encoded protein is CASSLMGEDDEQYF. The complete variable domain, with remaining parts taken from reference TRBV7-6 and TRBJ2-7, reads GAGVSQSPRYKVTKRGQDVALRCDPISGHVSLYWYRQALGQGPEFLTYFNYEAQQDKSGLPNDRFSAERPEGSISTLTIQRTEQRDSAMYRCASSLMGEDDEQYFGPGTRLTVT.

The CDR3 sequence is CASTGSDTQYF. CDR3 DNA sequence: TGTGCCAGCACAGGGTCCGATACGCAGTATTTT. The rearrangement uses TRBV27 and TRBJ2-3; a weak D match, TRBD1 (5 bases). Germline-derived CDR1 and CDR2 are MNHEY and SMNVEV (reference sequence). V lost 7 bases and J lost 6, with 8 bases in between. This CDR3 comprises 11 residues.

V usage is TRBV4-2 and J usage is TRBJ2-7; the D gene is possibly TRBD2 (6 bases). The V end was cut by 3 bases, the J end by 1 base, with 13 bases between. The germline gives CDR1 LGHNA, CDR2 YNFKEQ. This CDR3 spans 15 amino acids. Written as DNA, the CDR3 is TGTGCCAGCAGCCACCGCGGTAGCGGTTCCTACGAGCAGTACTTC. Protein product: CASSHRGSGSYEQYF.

The rearrangement links TRBV27 to TRBJ2-1; D is ambiguous. The CDR3 spans 13 residues. The germline gives CDR1 MNHEY, CDR2 SMNVEV (reference sequence). V dropped 6 bases and J dropped 7 bases, with 13 bases sitting between them. The CDR3, as DNA: TGTGCCAGCAGCTCTGATATTTTTAATGAGCAGTTCTTC. It yields the protein CASSSDIFNEQFF.

This rearrangement joins TRBV6-5 to TRBJ2-3, with D unresolved. This CDR3 has 13 residues. V was clipped by 5 bases and J by 5 bases, with 11 bases between them. Looked up from germline, CDR1 is MNHEY and CDR2 is SVGAGI. The CDR3 spells CASSPQTEDTQYF. In DNA form, the CDR3 reads TGTGCCAGCAGTCCCCAGACTGAAGATACGCAGTATTTT.

The V and J genes are TRBV2 and TRBJ2-1; D gene unclear. CDR1 and CDR2 (germline): SNHLY, FYNNEI. Trimming took off 3 bases at V and 3 bases at J, with 6 bases between the two ends. This CDR3 is built from 13 residues. CDR3 in DNA: TGTGCCAGCAGTGAGGGTCTCTACAATGAGCAGTTCTTC. This encodes CASSEGLYNEQFF. The whole variable domain, filled in from reference TRBV2 and TRBJ2-1, reads EPEVTQTPSHQVTQMGQEVILRCVPISNHLYFYWYRQILGQKVEFLVSFYNNEISEKSEIFDDQFSVERPDGSNFTLKIRSTKLEDSAMYFCASSEGLYNEQFFGPGTRLTVL.

This rearrangement joins TRBV19 to TRBJ2-3, with D perhaps TRBD1 (6 bases). The CDR3 consists of 15 residues. Germline V gene data show CDR1 as LNHDA and CDR2 as SQIVND (reference sequence). Trimming shortened V by 5 bases and J by 3 bases, and 15 bases separated the two germline ends. Here the CDR3 reads CASSFTGIGTDTQYF. The CDR3 DNA reads TGTGCCAGTAGTTTCACAGGGATCGGAACAGATACGCAGTATTTT.

The V gene is TRBV5-4, the J gene TRBJ2-2; 8 bases agree with TRBD2. This CDR3 region has 16 residues. The V and J ends lost 4 bases and 5 bases, in that order; junction bases with no gene match: 10. Germline V lookup: CDR1 SGHNT, CDR2 YYREEE (reference sequence). The CDR3, as DNA: TGTGCCAGCAGCACCCGAAGCGGGAGCTATACCGGGGAGCTGTTTTTT. Translated, it gives CASSTRSGSYTGELFF.

The rearrangement joins TRBV4-3 to TRBJ1-4; TRBD1 matches at 7 bases. The CDR3 spans 16 residues. V lost 0 bases, J lost 6 bases, and 7 bases stayed unmatched. In germline, CDR1 is LGHNA, CDR2 YSLEER. The CDR3 is CASSQDRTGGYEKLFF. The CDR3, as DNA: TGCGCCAGCAGCCAAGATCGGACAGGAGGTTATGAAAAACTGTTTTTT.